Listed here is a single T cell receptor beta chain. Its antigen remains unidentified. V shed 2 bases, J shed 1 base, and the junction held 5 bases outside the gene matches. The CDR3 extends over 15 amino acids. CDR1 LNHDA and CDR2 SQIVND come from the germline V gene (reference sequence). The PCR employed 60 Vbeta primers together with 13 Jbeta primers. Authors' analysis steps: Later work found approximately 80 million unique TCR beta chains, with roughly 11 million shared. The repertoire was sequenced with immunoSEQ multiplex PCR; TCRdb's copy has only in-frame clones and lacks some. Clonal size and the V and J genes are those of that table, whereas D and trimming came from the DNA. The profile shows more than 150,000 clones, 84% of them singletons. This sample is drawn from a study of cytomegalovirus exposure and HLA in healthy donors. Findings and caveats of the study: An analysis that was carried out later associated 17,000 or so TCR beta sequences with HLA alleles at 0.05 false discovery rate.

Input material: PBMCs. The chain employs TRBV19 and TRBJ2-7; 7 nucleotides agree with TRBD2. The receptor's source is a girl aged 2-10 years in good health and CMV-seropositive. DNA of the CDR3: TGTGCCAGTAGTATATCGGCTAGCGGATCCTACGAGCAGTACTTC. The encoded protein is CASSISASGSYEQYF.